The 18 T cell receptor beta chains reported below all come from one sample, sequenced in a study of CD4 T cells in relation to SARS-CoV-2 and coronaviruses. What these receptors recognize is not known. Sequenced by immunoSEQ multiplex PCR; TCRdb stores in-frame clones only, minus some. The sample contains roughly 41,000 clones, 82% of which appear only once. Sequencing was carried out using naive CD4+ T cells from PBMCs, cultured in vitro. Indicated subset: naive CD4+ T cells isolated by negative enrichment. The receptors derive from an adult with COVID-19.

This clone is a singleton in its sample. The chain carries TRBV10-3 and TRBJ1-4; D may be TRBD1 (6 bases). Trimming pared 11 bases from V and 6 bases from J, leaving 22 bases between. The V gene's germline CDR1 is ENHRY and CDR2 SYGVKD. CDR3 length: 15 amino acids. CDR3 nucleotides: TGTGCCTCTCGCCCCTCGGGGGGCGGGGATGAAAAACTGTTTTTT. Translating it yields CASRPSGGGDEKLFF.

V and J are TRBV7-3 and TRBJ1-2, with 7 positions matching TRBD1. V shed 4 bases and J 5 bases; nucleotides not matched to a gene: 28. CDR3 length equals 21 residues. Germline V gene data show CDR1 as SGHTA and CDR2 as FQGTGA. CDR3 protein: CASSSPVLPGAGTASSYGYTF. In DNA form, the CDR3 reads TGTGCCAGCAGCTCGCCGGTCCTACCAGGCGCGGGGACAGCATCAAGTTATGGCTACACCTTC.

The V call is TRBV3-1 (or the pseudogene TRBV3-2), the J call TRBJ2-7, with 14 nucleotides matching TRBD2. This CDR3 is built from 15 residues. Germline loops: CDR1 LGHDT, CDR2 YNNKEL (reference sequence). V dropped 4 bases and J dropped 6; count of bases not matched to a gene: 5. The CDR3 nucleotides are TGTGCCAGCAGCCCTCCTGGGACTAGCGGGAGCGAGCAGTACTTC. This sequence encodes CASSPPGTSGSEQYF.

The rearrangement joins TRBV19 to TRBJ2-5; 7 bases agree with TRBD1. The CDR3 consists of 14 residues. The germline CDR1 and CDR2 sequences are LNHDA and SQIVND (reference sequence). The junction had 7 bases not matched to a gene; V was cut back by 5 bases and J by 4 bases. CDR3 in amino acids: CASSPRGSRETQYF. For the CDR3, the DNA is TGTGCCAGTAGTCCCAGGGGGAGTCGAGAGACCCAGTACTTC.

V is TRBV5-4 and J is TRBJ2-3, with TRBD2 matching 8 bases. The V and J ends lost 0 bases and 0 bases, in that order; junction bases with no gene match: 0. In germline, CDR1 is SGHNT, CDR2 YYREEE (reference sequence). This CDR3 contains 15 residues. CDR3 amino acids: CASSLASGSTDTQYF. In DNA, the CDR3 is TGTGCCAGCAGCTTGGCTAGCGGGAGCACAGATACGCAGTATTTT.

CDR3 loop: CATSDFGYGVRGDTQYF. The CDR3, as DNA: TGTGCCACCAGTGATTTCGGGTACGGGGTACGGGGAGATACGCAGTATTTT. J is TRBJ2-3 and V is TRBV24-1; possible D gene TRBD2, 5 bases. Germline CDR1 KGHDR, CDR2 SFDVKD. There are 17 residues in the CDR3. Trimming stripped 1 base from V and 5 bases from J, with 18 bases between.

The chain links TRBV4-1 to TRBJ2-1; weak D call: TRBD2 (6 bases). The CDR3 is 15 residues long. V lost 3 bases, J lost 9 bases, and 18 bases lay in between. Looked up from germline, CDR1 is MGHRA and CDR2 is YSYEKL. CDR3 loop: CASSHPLRGGGEQFF. DNA for the CDR3: TGCGCCAGCAGCCACCCGCTGCGGGGCGGCGGTGAGCAGTTCTTC.

The J gene is TRBJ2-7, the V gene TRBV6-1; 7 nucleotides agree with TRBD2. Germline lookup yields CDR1 MNHNS and CDR2 SASEGT. The CDR3 has 14 residues. Trimming removed 3 bases from V and 2 bases from J; junction bases left unmatched: 4. CDR3 DNA: TGTGCCAGCAGTGATGGGGGGGGAACCTACGAGCAGTACTTC. Translation gives CASSDGGGTYEQYF.

The chain links TRBV28 to TRBJ1-1; 8 positions agree with TRBD1. Germline CDR1 and CDR2: MDHEN and SYDVKM. V trimming: 10 bases; J trimming: 5 bases; junction bases outside the gene matches: 12. This CDR3 has 14 residues. The CDR3 region has the DNA TGTGCCACACACTCTACAGGGGGAATGACTGAAGCTTTCTTT. Protein: CATHSTGGMTEAFF.

This clone was recorded once. V is TRBV4-2 and J is TRBJ1-3, with D perhaps TRBD1 (6 bases). V lost 5 bases to trimming and J lost 0 bases, with 8 bases between them. Germline V CDR1 and CDR2: LGHNA, YNFKEQ. The CDR3 covers 14 residues. The CDR3 region has the DNA TGTGCCAGCAGCGGAGGGGGCTCTGGAAACACCATATATTTT. Amino acids: CASSGGGSGNTIYF.

This clone was seen just once. The chain is built from TRBV3-1 (or the pseudogene TRBV3-2) and TRBJ1-2; D uncertain. The CDR3 consists of 13 residues. CDR1 LGHDT and CDR2 YNNKEL come from the germline V gene (reference sequence). The V gene lost 8 bases and the J gene lost 2 bases, with 12 bases spanning the gap. DNA of the CDR3: TGTGCCAGCGGTGGGGTTTCGAACTATGGCTACACCTTC. Protein: CASGGVSNYGYTF.

CDR3 loop: CASSFEGAEQYF. CDR3 DNA sequence: TGTGCCAGCAGCTTTGAAGGGGCCGAGCAGTACTTC. The chain uses TRBV7-6 and TRBJ2-7; tentatively, D is TRBD1 (5 bases). V was clipped by 3 bases and J by 6 bases, with 9 bases between them. There are 12 residues in the CDR3. Germline CDR1 reads SGHVS; CDR2 reads FNYEAQ.

This clone was observed once. The chain joins TRBV19 to TRBJ2-1, with TRBD2 matching 7 bases. Trimming took 4 bases from V and 3 from J; bases not matched to a gene: 6. Germline V gene lookup returns CDR1 LNHDA and CDR2 SQIVND (reference sequence). The CDR3 extends over 15 amino acids. The CDR3 spells CASSTESGDYNEQFF. CDR3 bases: TGTGCCAGTAGTACTGAGAGCGGGGACTACAATGAGCAGTTCTTC.

The V gene is TRBV19, the J gene TRBJ2-7; no clear D gene. Germline-derived CDR1 and CDR2 are LNHDA and SQIVND (reference sequence). V was pared by 6 bases and J by 0 bases, with 12 bases between. This CDR3 spans 14 amino acids. DNA for the CDR3: TGTGCCAGTAGCCGCGGCCAGTTCTCCTACGAGCAGTACTTC. It codes for CASSRGQFSYEQYF.

This chain connects TRBV2 to TRBJ2-2; D is possibly TRBD1 or TRBD2 (6 bases each). The CDR3 is 16 amino acids. Germline assignment: CDR1 SNHLY and CDR2 FYNNEI. Trimming removed 4 bases from V and 4 bases from J, with 16 bases in between. CDR3 coding DNA: TGTGCCAGCAGTGGCGGGGTAGGGGGAAGCACCGGGGAGCTGTTTTTT. Translation: CASSGGVGGSTGELFF.

The rearrangement uses TRBV6-6 and TRBJ2-2; 7 bases are shared with TRBD1. Unmatched junction bases numbered 4, after V lost 1 base and J lost 5 bases. Germline V gene lookup returns CDR1 MNHNY and CDR2 SVGAGI (reference sequence). The CDR3 is made up of 15 amino acids. In DNA, the CDR3 is TGTGCCAGCAGTTACTTTTCAGGGGGAACCGGGGAGCTGTTTTTT. Translation gives CASSYFSGGTGELFF.

The chain is built from TRBV30 and TRBJ2-5; TRBD2 is a possible D gene (5 bases). CDR3 length: 13 residues. The V gene's germline CDR1 is GTSNPN and CDR2 SVGIG (reference sequence). Trimming shortened V by 7 bases and J by 5 bases, and 17 bases separated the two germline ends. CDR3 sequence reads: CAYSSATGETQYF. The CDR3 nucleotides read TGTGCCTATAGCAGCGCGACGGGGGAGACCCAGTACTTC.

This chain joins TRBV11-3 and TRBJ1-4; D possibly corresponds to TRBD1 (5 bases). Germline loops: CDR1 SGHNT, CDR2 YENEEA. V dropped 5 bases and J dropped 13 bases, with 17 bases sitting between them. The CDR3 length is 13 residues. CDR3 sequence: CASSPVGPEGLFF. The CDR3 DNA reads TGTGCCAGCAGCCCCGTGGGGCCAGAGGGACTGTTTTTT.